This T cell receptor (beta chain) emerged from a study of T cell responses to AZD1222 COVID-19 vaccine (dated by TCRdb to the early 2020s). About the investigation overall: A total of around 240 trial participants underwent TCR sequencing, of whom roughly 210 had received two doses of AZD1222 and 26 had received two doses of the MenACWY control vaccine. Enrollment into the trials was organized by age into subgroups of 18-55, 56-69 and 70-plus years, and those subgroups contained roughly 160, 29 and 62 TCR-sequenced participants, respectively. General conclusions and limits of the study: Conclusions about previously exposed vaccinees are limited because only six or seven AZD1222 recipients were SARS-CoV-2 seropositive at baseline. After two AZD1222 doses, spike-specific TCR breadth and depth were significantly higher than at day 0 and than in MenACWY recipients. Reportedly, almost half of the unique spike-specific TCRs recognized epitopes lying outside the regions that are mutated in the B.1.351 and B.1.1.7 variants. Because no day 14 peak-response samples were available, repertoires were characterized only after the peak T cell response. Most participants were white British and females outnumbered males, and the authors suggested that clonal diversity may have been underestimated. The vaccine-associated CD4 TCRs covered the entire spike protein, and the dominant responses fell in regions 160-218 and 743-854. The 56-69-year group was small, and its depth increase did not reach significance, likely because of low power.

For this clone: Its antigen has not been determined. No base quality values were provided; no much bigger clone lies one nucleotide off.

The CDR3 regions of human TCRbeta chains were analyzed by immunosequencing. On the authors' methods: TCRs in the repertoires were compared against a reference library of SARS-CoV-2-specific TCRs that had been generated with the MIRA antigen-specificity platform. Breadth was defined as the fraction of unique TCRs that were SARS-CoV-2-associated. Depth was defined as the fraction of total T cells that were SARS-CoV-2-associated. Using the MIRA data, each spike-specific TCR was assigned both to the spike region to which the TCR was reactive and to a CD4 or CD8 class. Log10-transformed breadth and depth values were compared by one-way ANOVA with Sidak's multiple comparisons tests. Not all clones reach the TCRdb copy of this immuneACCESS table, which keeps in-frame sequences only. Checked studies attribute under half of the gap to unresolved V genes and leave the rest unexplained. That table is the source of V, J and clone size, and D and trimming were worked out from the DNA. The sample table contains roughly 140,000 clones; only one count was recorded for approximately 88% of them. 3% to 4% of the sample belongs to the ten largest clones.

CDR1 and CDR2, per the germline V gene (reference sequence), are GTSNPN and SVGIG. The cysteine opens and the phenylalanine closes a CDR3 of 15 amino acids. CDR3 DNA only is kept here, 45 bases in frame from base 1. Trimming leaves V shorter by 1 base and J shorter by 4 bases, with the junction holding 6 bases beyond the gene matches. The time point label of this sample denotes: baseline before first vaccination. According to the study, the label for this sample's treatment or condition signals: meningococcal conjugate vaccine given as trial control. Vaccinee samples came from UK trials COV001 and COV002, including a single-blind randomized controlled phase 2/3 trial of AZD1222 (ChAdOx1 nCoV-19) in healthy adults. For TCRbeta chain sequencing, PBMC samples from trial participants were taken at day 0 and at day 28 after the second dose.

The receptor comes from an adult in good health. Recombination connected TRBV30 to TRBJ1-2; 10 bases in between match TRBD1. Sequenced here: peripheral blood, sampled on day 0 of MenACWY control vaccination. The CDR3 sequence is CAWSAGTGVGYGYTF. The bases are TGTGCCTGGAGTGCGGGGACAGGGGTTGGCTATGGCTACACCTTC. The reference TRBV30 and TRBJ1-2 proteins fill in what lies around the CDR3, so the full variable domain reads SQTIHQWPATLVQPVGSPLSLECTVEGTSNPNLYWYRQAAGRGLQLLFYSVGIGQISSEVPQNLSASRPQDRQFILSSKKLLLSDSGFYLCAWSAGTGVGYGYTFGSGTRLTVV.